The 28 T cell receptor beta chains below all came from one sample that was sequenced in a study of identical twins. TCRdb processed the 5' RACE reads anew with MiXCR; each CDR3 protein has one entry. The sample consists of around 530,000 distinct CDR3 sequences, approximately 16% of them appearing once. The data also belong to a second study, concerning yellow fever vaccine responses in identical twins.

Sequenced: CD4+ T cells sorted from blood. The source of these receptors is a woman between 18 and 29 years old in good health.

The chain links TRBV10-3 to TRBJ2-2, with TRBD1 identical over 9 bases. Trimming cost V 3 bases and J 4 bases; bases outside gene matches: 18. Germline values: CDR1 ENHRY, CDR2 SYGVKD. The CDR3 has 20 residues. The CDR3 protein is CAISDAVGTGHRGGTGELFF. The CDR3 DNA reads TGTGCCATCAGTGACGCGGTGGGGACAGGGCACCGAGGGGGCACCGGGGAGCTGTTTTTT.

The chain combines TRBV6-1 with TRBJ2-1; no clear D. Germline values: CDR1 MNHNS, CDR2 SASEGT. V was pared by 1 base and J by 7 bases, with 11 bases between. This CDR3 has 14 amino acids. CDR3 nucleotides: TGTGCCAGCAGTGAAGGGGGATTTGGGAATGAGCAGTTCTTC. Residues: CASSEGGFGNEQFF.

Ten or more counts support this clonotype. V and J are TRBV11-2 and TRBJ2-2; tentative D call: TRBD2 (5 bases). Germline V lookup: CDR1 SGHAT, CDR2 FQNNGV. V was pared by 5 bases and J by 6 bases, with 13 bases between. The CDR3 has 14 residues. The CDR3 protein is CASSPQDFSGELFF. The CDR3 nucleotides are TGTGCCAGCAGCCCCCAGGACTTTTCCGGGGAGCTGTTTTTT.

J is TRBJ2-7 and V is TRBV3-1, with D perhaps TRBD1 (5 bases). Germline CDR1 reads LGHDT; CDR2 reads YNNKEL (reference sequence). This CDR3 is 15 amino acids long. Trimming cost V 1 base and J 0 bases, with 10 bases left between them. The CDR3 DNA sequence: TGTGCCAGCAGCCAAGCCTCAGGGTACTCCTACGAGCAGTACTTC. Its protein is CASSQASGYSYEQYF.

The gene calls are TRBV6-1 and TRBJ2-2; 15 nucleotides match TRBD2. Trimming cost V 3 bases and J 9 bases; bases outside gene matches: 5. Germline V gives CDR1 MNHNS, CDR2 SASEGT. The CDR3 is 16 residues long. The CDR3 protein is CASSDGLAGGKWELFF. In DNA form, the CDR3 reads TGTGCCAGCAGTGACGGACTAGCGGGAGGGAAGTGGGAGCTGTTTTTT.

The chain couples TRBV12-3 or TRBV12-4 to TRBJ2-3; the match to TRBD1 covers 7 bases. Trimming cost V 5 bases and J 5 bases; bases outside gene matches: 1. The CDR3 sequence is 12 residues long. The CDR3 here is CASSRQGDTQYF. CDR3 DNA: TGTGCCAGCAGTAGACAGGGAGATACGCAGTATTTT.

This chain connects TRBV24-1 to TRBJ2-5; TRBD2 matches at 11 bases. Germline-derived CDR1 and CDR2 are KGHDR and SFDVKD. The CDR3 is made up of 14 amino acids. J gave up 5 bases and V 3 bases, and 1 base lay outside the gene matches. The CDR3 DNA reads as TGTGCCACCAGTGATCCTAGCGGGGGGGAGACCCAGTACTTC. Translating gives CATSDPSGGETQYF.

This clonotype was observed a handful of times. The chain couples TRBV12-5 to TRBJ1-1; unclear D gene. V was clipped by 8 bases and J by 7 bases, with 11 bases between them. The CDR3 contains 11 residues. CDR1 and CDR2 (germline): LGHNT, FRNRAP. The CDR3 is CASLIADEAFF. CDR3 DNA: TGTGCTAGTTTAATTGCGGATGAAGCTTTCTTT.

For the CDR3, the DNA is TGCAGCGTCGAGAGACAGGGGGGCACTGAAGCTTTCTTT. Translating gives CSVERQGGTEAFF. The chain joins TRBV29-1 to TRBJ1-1; 9 bases match TRBD1. The CDR3 consists of 13 residues. Germline values: CDR1 SQVTM, CDR2 ANQGSEA. V trimming: 6 bases; J trimming: 4 bases; junction bases outside the gene matches: 6.

CDR3 in amino acids: CASSRPAGGQETQYF. The CDR3 DNA sequence: TGTGCCAGCAGCCGACCTGCGGGGGGGCAAGAGACCCAGTACTTC. V usage is TRBV2 and J usage is TRBJ2-5; TRBD2 aligns across 9 bases. There are 15 residues in the CDR3. Trimming removed 6 bases from V and 2 bases from J; junction bases left unmatched: 7. Germline V gene data show CDR1 as SNHLY and CDR2 as FYNNEI.

V usage is TRBV9 and J usage is TRBJ1-1; 9 bases are a match to TRBD1. There are 15 residues in the CDR3. V trimming: 1 base; J trimming: 4 bases; junction bases outside the gene matches: 5. Germline values: CDR1 SGDLS, CDR2 YYNGEE. The CDR3 bases are TGTGCCAGCAGCGTACAGGGACAGGGCAGCACTGAAGCTTTCTTT. Translating it yields CASSVQGQGSTEAFF.

This clonotype came up a few times. The J gene is TRBJ2-1, the V gene TRBV20-1; TRBD2 matches 7 bases. Trimming removed 2 bases from V and 0 bases from J; junction bases left unmatched: 4. CDR3 length: 15 residues. In germline, CDR1 is DFQATT, CDR2 SNEGSKA (reference sequence). In DNA form, the CDR3 reads TGCAGTGCTAGATTAGCGGGCCCCTCCTACAATGAGCAGTTCTTC. The encoded protein is CSARLAGPSYNEQFF.

This clonotype turned up a few times. The V call is TRBV27, the J call TRBJ2-5, with 10 bases identical to TRBD2. Germline values: CDR1 MNHEY, CDR2 SMNVEV (reference sequence). The CDR3 consists of 15 residues. Trimming cost V 6 bases and J 2 bases; bases outside gene matches: 6. The CDR3 protein is CASRRTSGTQETQYF. DNA of the CDR3: TGTGCCAGCAGACGGACTAGCGGAACTCAAGAGACCCAGTACTTC.

This chain joins TRBV27 and TRBJ2-1; 11 bases line up with TRBD1. V shed 5 bases, J shed 2 bases, and the junction held 5 bases outside the gene matches. CDR1 is MNHEY, CDR2 SMNVEV, per germline (reference sequence). This CDR3 spans 16 amino acids. The CDR3 DNA reads TGTGCCAGCAGTACGCGGACAGGGGGCCCCTACAATGAGCAGTTCTTC. Protein product: CASSTRTGGPYNEQFF.

This clonotype was found a few times. The chain links TRBV6-1 to TRBJ1-1; 7 positions match TRBD1. The CDR3 loop spans 13 amino acids. Per the germline V gene, CDR1 is MNHNS and CDR2 is SASEGT. V dropped 6 bases and J dropped 10; count of bases not matched to a gene: 11. This CDR3 is CASRKEGDSGAFF. DNA for the CDR3: TGTGCCAGCAGGAAAGAGGGGGACAGTGGAGCTTTCTTT.

V and J are TRBV28 and TRBJ2-7; D is possibly TRBD1 (5 bases). CDR1 is MDHEN and CDR2 is SYDVKM in the germline V gene. Trimming pared 5 bases from V and 7 bases from J, leaving 15 bases between. The CDR3 has 13 residues. The CDR3 DNA reads as TGTGCCAGCAGTCCCAGGCAGGGCTGGGAGCAGTACTTC. Its translation: CASSPRQGWEQYF.

V and J are TRBV20-1 and TRBJ2-3, with 15 bases that match TRBD2. The trim removed 6 bases at V and 5 bases at J, leaving 6 bases unmatched. The V gene's germline CDR1 is DFQATT and CDR2 SNEGSKA (reference sequence). The CDR3 extends over 15 amino acids. The CDR3: CSAEPGLAGGDTQYF. CDR3 DNA sequence: TGCAGTGCCGAACCGGGACTAGCGGGAGGAGATACGCAGTATTTT.

The chain couples TRBV12-3 or TRBV12-4 to TRBJ2-1; no clear D gene. The CDR3 is 15 residues long. V was trimmed by 5 bases and J by 5 bases, leaving 16 bases between them. The CDR3 DNA reads TGTGCCAGCAGTCCCCGAACGCAGGAGAACAATGAGCAGTTCTTC. This translates into CASSPRTQENNEQFF.

The J gene is TRBJ2-1, the V gene TRBV20-1; 10 positions agree with TRBD2. CDR3 length: 15 amino acids. CDR1 is DFQATT, CDR2 SNEGSKA, per germline (reference sequence). V was pared by 8 bases and J by 8 bases, with 15 bases of the junction left unmatched. The CDR3 region has the DNA TGCAGTACTAAGACCGAGCGGGGGGGCGGCTATGAGCAGTTCTTC. This translates into CSTKTERGGGYEQFF.

This clonotype was recorded a few times. This chain connects TRBV5-5 to TRBJ2-7, with a tentative D call TRBD1 (5 bases). This CDR3 spans 14 amino acids. Trimming cost V 4 bases and J 3 bases, with 14 bases left between them. The germline V gene encodes CDR1 SGHKS and CDR2 YYEKEE (reference sequence). CDR3 amino acids: CASSRTADSYEQYV. CDR3 sequence (DNA): TGTGCCAGCAGCAGGACCGCCGACAGCTACGAGCAGTACGTC.

This clonotype appeared many times. The rearrangement uses TRBV5-1 and TRBJ1-2, with D tentatively TRBD1 (6 bases). This CDR3 is 13 amino acids long. Germline lookup yields CDR1 SGHRS and CDR2 YFSETQ. V lost 3 bases to trimming and J lost 7 bases, with 13 bases between them. In nucleotides, the CDR3 is TGCGCCAGCAGCTCCCGGGACAATGCTGGCTACACCTTC. Its translation is CASSSRDNAGYTF.

The chain's CDR3 is CFWAPTYEQYF. CDR3 sequence (DNA): TGTTTTTGGGCCCCTACCTACGAGCAGTACTTC. V is TRBV11-2 and J is TRBJ2-7; unclear D gene. CDR1 is SGHAT, CDR2 FQNNGV, per germline. CDR3 length: 11 residues.

This clonotype was observed a handful of times. The chain employs TRBV6-2 or TRBV6-3 and TRBJ2-1, with D possibly being TRBD2 (5 bases). V lost 2 bases and J 5 bases, leaving 10 bases between the germline ends. This CDR3 is built from 14 residues. Germline lookup yields CDR1 MNHEY and CDR2 SVGEGT. CDR3 residues: CASSYVGNNNEQFF. DNA for the CDR3: TGTGCCAGCAGTTACGTCGGGAACAACAATGAGCAGTTCTTC.

This chain uses TRBV10-3 with TRBJ2-7, with D perhaps matching TRBD2 (6 bases). The V end lost 6 bases, the J end lost 7 bases, and 19 bases lay between the germline ends. The CDR3 extends over 14 amino acids. The germline V gene encodes CDR1 ENHRY and CDR2 SYGVKD. The chain's CDR3 is CAISRSGEVYEQYF. CDR3 bases: TGTGCCATCAGCCGTTCTGGGGAGGTATATGAGCAGTACTTC.

This clonotype has only a few counts. The chain uses TRBV3-1 and TRBJ2-7; 10 bases align to TRBD1. Germline CDR1 and CDR2: LGHDT and YNNKEL (reference sequence). The CDR3 has 14 amino acids. The trim removed 2 bases at V and 3 bases at J, leaving 1 base unmatched. The CDR3 DNA is TGTGCCAGCAGCCAAAGGGACAGGGGCTACGAGCAGTACTTC. Amino acid sequence: CASSQRDRGYEQYF.

The chain combines TRBV20-1 with TRBJ2-5; no reliable D call. Germline CDR1 and CDR2: DFQATT and SNEGSKA (reference sequence). The CDR3 totals 12 residues. V was cut by 5 bases and J by 2 bases, with 9 bases left in between. The CDR3 region is CSALSRQETQYF. In nucleotides, the CDR3 is TGCAGTGCTCTCTCTAGGCAAGAGACCCAGTACTTC.

This clonotype was seen only a few times. V usage is TRBV12-3 or TRBV12-4 and J usage is TRBJ1-1; TRBD1 might be the D (6 bases). V was clipped by 6 bases and J by 0 bases, with 11 bases between them. This CDR3 spans 14 amino acids. The CDR3 DNA sequence: TGTGCCAGCAGAAGGACAGCCTTGAACACTGAAGCTTTCTTT. The encoded protein is CASRRTALNTEAFF.

The V and J genes are TRBV7-3 and TRBJ2-2; TRBD2 matches at 11 bases. Trimming took 2 bases from V and 0 from J; bases not matched to a gene: 2. Germline CDR1 reads SGHTA; CDR2 reads FQGTGA. The CDR3 is 17 amino acids. CDR3 residues: CASSLLAGGANTGELFF. For the CDR3, the DNA is TGTGCCAGCAGCTTATTAGCGGGAGGGGCGAACACCGGGGAGCTGTTTTTT.